The present entry profiles one TCR beta chain with its context. This specimen belongs to a study of blood T cell repertoires in COVID-19. Authors' methods: Scientists estimated how many nucleated cells there were by amplifying reference gene primers. TCRdb's copy holds only in-frame clones and misses some; the assay was immunoSEQ multiplex PCR. That table furnishes V, J and clone size, whereas the DNA furnished D and trimming. This table has some 68,000 clones, 90% appearing once. Germline V lookup: CDR1 LGHDT, CDR2 YNNKEL (reference sequence). The CDR3 has 18 residues. Trimming pared 0 bases from V and 4 bases from J, leaving 20 bases between.

The receptor was derived from a man aged 50-59 years with COVID-19, enrolled during active disease. What was sequenced was peripheral blood. The gene calls are TRBV3-1 (or the pseudogene TRBV3-2) and TRBJ2-3, with TRBD2 as a possible D gene (7 bases). The CDR3 bases are TGTGCCAGCAGCCAAGATTCCCCTGCGGGGGCGGGCCCAGATACGCAGTATTTT. It specifies CASSQDSPAGAGPDTQYF.